Listed below are T cell receptor beta chains from one sample, sequenced in a study of blood T cell repertoires in COVID-19. Profiled with immunoSEQ multiplex PCR; TCRdb holds only in-frame clones, not every one. The profile covers approximately 160,000 clones, with around four fifths appearing a single time and about 8% taken by the ten largest. Sequenced sample: peripheral blood. These receptors were collected from a man in his forties or fifties who had recovered from COVID-19. Both conserved end residues are part of each CDR3. D genes are given only for firm matches. Clone size is given for some rows only: seen once, a few or many times, or a class if the clone is expanded.

v_call	clone_size	cdr3_length	j_call	d_call	cdr3_aa	cdr3_nt
TRBV28	.	14	TRBJ2-3	.	CAPDAGPPTDTQYF	TGTGCACCCGACGCAGGTCCTCCCACAGATACGCAGTATTTT
TRBV19	few	14	TRBJ1-6	TRBD1	CASTPGQGASPLHF	TGTGCCAGTACTCCGGGACAGGGCGCTTCACCCCTCCACTTT
TRBV9	.	17	TRBJ2-5	TRBD2	CASSVAGTRRFQETQYF	TGTGCCAGCAGCGTAGCCGGGACTAGGAGGTTCCAAGAGACCCAGTACTTC
TRBV9	.	17	TRBJ1-4	.	CASSVDIGGSTNEKLFF	TGTGCCAGCAGCGTAGATATCGGGGGATCGACTAATGAAAAACTGTTTTTT
TRBV10-3	.	14	TRBJ1-2	.	CAISADTGSYGYTF	TGTGCCATCAGTGCAGATACAGGGTCCTATGGCTACACCTTC
TRBV7-9	.	12	TRBJ1-6	.	CASSIDNSPLHF	TGTGCCAGCAGTATAGATAATTCACCCCTCCACTTT
TRBV19	.	15	TRBJ1-5	TRBD1	CASSMGTARDQPQHF	TGTGCCAGTAGTATGGGGACAGCACGGGATCAGCCCCAGCATTTT
TRBV10-3	once	15	TRBJ2-7	.	CAISDSGTPSNEQYF	TGTGCCATCAGTGATTCCGGGACTCCATCAAACGAGCAGTACTTC
TRBV27	.	18	TRBJ1-5	TRBD1	CASSLTPGTAIGIRAQHF	TGTGCCAGCAGTTTAACCCCCGGGACAGCCATAGGAATACGAGCCCAGCATTTT
TRBV11-1	once	15	TRBJ2-3	.	CASSLLGALEDTQYF	TGTGCCAGCAGCTTATTGGGGGCCCTGGAAGATACGCAGTATTTT
TRBV2	.	15	TRBJ1-5	TRBD1	CASSADRGMDQPQHF	TGTGCCAGCAGCGCGGACAGGGGAATGGATCAGCCCCAGCATTTT
TRBV4-1	few	15	TRBJ1-1	TRBD1	CASSQGSTGTPEAFF	TGCGCCAGCAGCCAAGGATCGACAGGGACCCCTGAAGCTTTCTTT
TRBV7-3	few	13	TRBJ1-3	.	CASSLTVGNTIYF	TGTGCCAGCAGCTTAACCGTCGGAAACACCATATATTTT
TRBV5-8	.	15	TRBJ2-1	.	CASSLRGSSYNEQFF	TGTGCCAGCAGCTTACGGGGGTCTTCCTACAATGAGCAGTTCTTC
TRBV7-8	few	15	TRBJ1-3	TRBD1	CASSAEQGAGNTIYF	TGTGCCAGCAGCGCAGAACAGGGGGCTGGAAACACCATATATTTT
TRBV27	.	19	TRBJ2-7	TRBD2	CASSLAGLAAGISSYEQYF	TGTGCCAGCAGTTTAGCGGGACTAGCGGCAGGAATCAGTTCCTACGAGCAGTACTTC
TRBV4-3	few	16	TRBJ2-5	TRBD1	CASSQDLVTGGETQYF	TGCGCCAGCAGCCAAGATTTAGTTACAGGGGGAGAGACCCAGTACTTC
TRBV5-5	few	13	TRBJ2-7	TRBD1	CASSPQDRNEQYF	TGTGCCAGCAGCCCACAGGACAGGAACGAGCAGTACTTC
TRBV7-2	.	12	TRBJ2-5	TRBD2	CASGGGRGTQYF	TGTGCCAGTGGAGGAGGGAGGGGGACCCAGTACTTC
TRBV24-1	.	15	TRBJ2-5	TRBD1	CATSSGTGGLETQYF	TGTGCCACCAGTTCCGGGACAGGGGGTTTAGAGACCCAGTACTTC
TRBV19	.	13	TRBJ2-7	.	CASSIRVGDSQYF	TGTGCCAGTAGTATAAGAGTTGGTGATTCGCAGTACTTC
TRBV5-4	.	16	TRBJ2-2	TRBD2	CASSSPGLVMAGELFF	TGTGCCAGCAGCTCCCCGGGACTAGTGATGGCCGGGGAGCTGTTTTTT
TRBV3-1/TRBV3-2	.	17	TRBJ2-3	TRBD1	CASTRNPGTGSTDTQYF	TGTGCCAGCACCCGAAACCCTGGGACAGGTAGCACAGATACGCAGTATTTT
TRBV30	.	13	TRBJ2-7	TRBD1	CAWSWTGSDEQYF	TGTGCCTGGAGTTGGACAGGGTCTGACGAGCAGTACTTC
TRBV18	.	13	TRBJ2-1	.	CASSPASGNEQFF	TGTGCCAGCTCACCAGCCAGTGGTAATGAGCAGTTCTTC
TRBV19	.	13	TRBJ2-5	.	CASSVGGPETQYF	TGTGCCAGCTCTGTAGGAGGGCCGGAGACCCAGTACTTC
TRBV11-1	.	13	TRBJ2-3	.	CASSLDGLKTQYF	TGTGCCAGCAGCTTAGATGGACTCAAAACGCAGTATTTT
TRBV19	.	15	TRBJ2-5	TRBD1	CASSRVKQGGETQYF	TGTGCCAGTAGTAGGGTAAAACAGGGGGGAGAGACCCAGTACTTC
TRBV19	.	13	TRBJ1-2	.	CASRTAGNYGYTF	TGTGCCAGTAGGACCGCAGGGAACTATGGCTACACCTTC
TRBV6-5	.	15	TRBJ1-4	TRBD1	CASSPWDRLNEKLFF	TGTGCCAGCAGTCCCTGGGACAGACTTAATGAAAAACTGTTTTTT
TRBV7-9	.	14	TRBJ2-2	.	CASSLIADTGELFF	TGTGCCAGCAGCTTAATAGCGGACACCGGGGAGCTGTTTTTT
TRBV13	.	13	TRBJ2-7	.	CASSFTRAHEQYF	TGTGCCAGCAGCTTTACCAGGGCACACGAGCAGTACTTC
TRBV11-3	.	15	TRBJ2-2	TRBD1	CASYPGGSNTGELFF	TGTGCCAGCTACCCAGGGGGATCGAACACCGGGGAGCTGTTTTTT
TRBV9	.	16	TRBJ1-5	.	CASSLTSVGPDQPQHF	TGTGCCAGCAGCCTAACCTCGGTGGGGCCGGATCAGCCCCAGCATTTT
TRBV5-5	.	15	TRBJ1-5	TRBD1	CASSLWGQGNQPQHF	TGTGCCAGCAGCTTGTGGGGACAGGGCAATCAGCCCCAGCATTTT
TRBV11-2	.	14	TRBJ1-6	TRBD1	CASSSDRVGSPLHF	TGTGCCAGCAGCTCCGACAGGGTGGGTTCACCCCTCCACTTT
TRBV20-1	.	17	TRBJ1-1	.	CSASAWGEANMDTEAFF	TGCAGTGCTAGTGCCTGGGGAGAGGCCAACATGGACACTGAAGCTTTCTTT
TRBV6-1	.	15	TRBJ1-1	.	CASSESGGIGTEAFF	TGTGCCAGCAGTGAAAGTGGGGGGATCGGTACTGAAGCTTTCTTT
TRBV7-2	.	16	TRBJ2-5	TRBD1	CASSLGVDRVGETQYF	TGTGCCAGCAGCTTAGGCGTGGACAGGGTAGGGGAGACCCAGTACTTC
TRBV15	.	12	TRBJ1-2	.	CATSRDGWGYTF	TGTGCCACCAGCAGAGATGGCTGGGGCTACACCTTC
TRBV6-5	once	15	TRBJ1-6	TRBD1	CASSLDRGPPESLHF	TGTGCCAGCAGTTTGGACAGGGGGCCGCCCGAGTCCCTCCACTTT
TRBV4-1	.	14	TRBJ1-2	.	CASSRGGIRYGYTF	TGCGCCAGCAGCCGCGGGGGAATTCGGTATGGCTACACCTTC
TRBV6-5	.	15	TRBJ2-1	TRBD2	CASRTGLVLYNEQFF	TGTGCCAGCAGGACGGGACTAGTATTGTACAATGAGCAGTTCTTC
TRBV6-1	.	17	TRBJ1-5	.	CASSEAWGGGSSQPQHF	TGTGCCAGCAGTGAAGCGTGGGGAGGGGGATCCAGTCAGCCCCAGCATTTT
TRBV4-3	.	16	TRBJ1-2	.	CASSQDRGQTPSGYTF	TGCGCCAGCAGCCAAGATCGCGGACAGACCCCTTCTGGCTACACCTTC
TRBV19	.	16	TRBJ2-7	TRBD1	CASSFHRGLASYEQYF	TGTGCCAGTAGTTTTCACAGGGGGCTGGCCTCCTACGAGCAGTACTTC
TRBV15	.	15	TRBJ2-7	.	CATSRDRLAANRQYF	TGTGCCACCAGCAGAGATCGGCTAGCTGCAAATCGGCAGTACTTC
TRBV7-9	few	15	TRBJ2-7	.	CASGDQGRQSYEQYF	TGTGCCAGCGGAGATCAGGGGCGACAGTCCTACGAGCAGTACTTC
TRBV4-1	.	14	TRBJ2-2	.	CASSQGQGVGELFF	TGCGCCAGCAGCCAAGGGCAGGGCGTCGGGGAGCTGTTTTTT
TRBV6-5	.	13	TRBJ2-5	TRBD1	CASKGQVGETQYF	TGTGCCAGCAAAGGACAGGTGGGGGAGACCCAGTACTTC
TRBV15	.	14	TRBJ2-7	TRBD1	CATSPGQGSYEQYF	TGTGCCACCAGCCCGGGACAGGGGTCCTACGAGCAGTACTTC
TRBV10-3	.	15	TRBJ2-7	TRBD2	CAISNHSGSSWEQYF	TGTGCCATCAGTAATCATAGCGGGAGCTCTTGGGAGCAGTACTTC
TRBV7-9	.	13	TRBJ2-5	.	CASSLRSTGDQYF	TGTGCCAGCAGCTTAAGGAGCACGGGGGACCAGTACTTC